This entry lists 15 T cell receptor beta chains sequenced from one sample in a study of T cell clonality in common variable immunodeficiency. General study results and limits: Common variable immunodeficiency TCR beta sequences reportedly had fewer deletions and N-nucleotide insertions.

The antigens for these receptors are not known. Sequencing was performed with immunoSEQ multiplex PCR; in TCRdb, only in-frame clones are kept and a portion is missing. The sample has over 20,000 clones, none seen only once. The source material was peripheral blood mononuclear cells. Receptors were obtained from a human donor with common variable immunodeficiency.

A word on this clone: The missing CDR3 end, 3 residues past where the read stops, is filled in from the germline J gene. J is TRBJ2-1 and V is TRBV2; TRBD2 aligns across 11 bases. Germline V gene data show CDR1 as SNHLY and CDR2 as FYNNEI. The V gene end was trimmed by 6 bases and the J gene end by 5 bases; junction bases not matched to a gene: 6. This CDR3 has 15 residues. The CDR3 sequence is CASREPSGRNNEQFF. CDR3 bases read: TGTGCCAGCAGGGAACCTAGCGGGAGGAACAATGAG.

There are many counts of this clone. The sequenced part of the CDR3 DNA is TGCAGCGCCCGACAGGGGACGAACACTGAA. This translates into CSARQGTNTE. The entire CDR3 reads CSARQGTNTEAFF. The chain is built from TRBV29-1 and TRBJ1-1, with 8 positions matching TRBD1. From the germline J gene comes the end of the CDR3, since the read stops 3 residues before it. CDR3 length: 13 amino acids. CDR1 SQVTM and CDR2 ANQGSEA come from the germline V gene. Trimming took 7 bases from V and 1 from J; bases not matched to a gene: 5.

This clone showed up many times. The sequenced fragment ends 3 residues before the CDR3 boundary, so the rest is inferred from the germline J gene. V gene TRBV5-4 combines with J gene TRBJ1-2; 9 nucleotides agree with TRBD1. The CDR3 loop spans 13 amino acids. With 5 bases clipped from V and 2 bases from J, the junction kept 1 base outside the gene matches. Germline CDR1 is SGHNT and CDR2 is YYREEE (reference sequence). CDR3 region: CASRDRGNYGYTF. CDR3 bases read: TGTGCCAGCAGGGACAGGGGAAACTATGGC.

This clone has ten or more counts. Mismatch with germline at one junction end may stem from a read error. The CDR3 spells CASSRAGSSNEQFF. The sequenced CDR3 bases are TGTGCCAGCTCACGAGCAGGGTCCTCCAATGAG. The rearrangement uses TRBV18 and TRBJ2-1; D is possibly TRBD1 (5 bases). The observed sequence ends 3 residues before the CDR3 terminus, with the missing tail filled in from the germline J gene. Germline loops: CDR1 KGHSH, CDR2 LQKENI. The CDR3 sequence is 14 residues long.

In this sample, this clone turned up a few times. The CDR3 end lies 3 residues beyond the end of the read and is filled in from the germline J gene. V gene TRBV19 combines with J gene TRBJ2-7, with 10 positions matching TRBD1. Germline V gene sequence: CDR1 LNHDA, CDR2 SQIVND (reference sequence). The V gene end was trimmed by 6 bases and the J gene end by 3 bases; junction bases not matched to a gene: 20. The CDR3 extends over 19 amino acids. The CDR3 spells CASSPGTGEFLASFYEQYF. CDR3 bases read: TGTGCCAGTAGCCCAGGGACAGGGGAATTTTTGGCCTCTTTCTACGAG.

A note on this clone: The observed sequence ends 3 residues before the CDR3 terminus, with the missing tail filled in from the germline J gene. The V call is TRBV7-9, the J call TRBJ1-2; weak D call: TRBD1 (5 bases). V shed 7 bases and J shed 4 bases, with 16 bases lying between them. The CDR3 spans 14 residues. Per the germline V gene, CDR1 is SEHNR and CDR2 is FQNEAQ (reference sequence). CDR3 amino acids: CASNRGARFYGYTF. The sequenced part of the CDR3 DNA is TGTGCCAGCAACCGCGGGGCTCGTTTCTATGGC.

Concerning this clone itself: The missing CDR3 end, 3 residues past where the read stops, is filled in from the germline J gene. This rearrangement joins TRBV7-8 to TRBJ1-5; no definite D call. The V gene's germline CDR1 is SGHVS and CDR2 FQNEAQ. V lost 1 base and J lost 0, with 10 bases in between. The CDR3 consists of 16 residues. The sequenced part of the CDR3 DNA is TGTGCCAGCAGCTTAGGGGCAGTTAATAGCAATCAGCCC. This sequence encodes CASSLGAVNSNQP. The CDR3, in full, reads CASSLGAVNSNQPQHF.

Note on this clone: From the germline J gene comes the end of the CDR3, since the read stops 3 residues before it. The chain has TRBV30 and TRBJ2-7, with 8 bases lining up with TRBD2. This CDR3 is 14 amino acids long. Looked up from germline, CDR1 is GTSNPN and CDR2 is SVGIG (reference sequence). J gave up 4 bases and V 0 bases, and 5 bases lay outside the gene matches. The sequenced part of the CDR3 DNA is TGTGCCTGGAGTGTTTCCGCGGGGGGATACGAG. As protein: CAWSVSAGGYE. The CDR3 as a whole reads CAWSVSAGGYEQYF.

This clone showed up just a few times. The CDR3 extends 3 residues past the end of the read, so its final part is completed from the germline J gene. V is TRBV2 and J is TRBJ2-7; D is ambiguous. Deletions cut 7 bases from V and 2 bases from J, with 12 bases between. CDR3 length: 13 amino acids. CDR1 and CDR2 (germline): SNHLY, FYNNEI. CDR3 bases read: TGTGCCAGCAACCGCGAGCCCCCCTACGAG. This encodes CASNREPPYE. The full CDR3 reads CASNREPPYEQYF. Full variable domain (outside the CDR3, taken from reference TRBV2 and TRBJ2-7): EPEVTQTPSHQVTQMGQEVILRCVPISNHLYFYWYRQILGQKVEFLVSFYNNEISEKSEIFDDQFSVERPDGSNFTLKIRSTKLEDSAMYFCASNREPPYEQYFGPGTRLTVT.

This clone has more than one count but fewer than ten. The covered CDR3 bases are TGTGCCAGTACCGAACATCGGAACACTGAA. Residues: CASTEHRNTE. Given in full, the CDR3 is CASTEHRNTEAFF. The chain employs TRBV19 and TRBJ1-1; no clear D. With the read ending 3 residues before the CDR3 end, the germline J gene is used to fill in that end. The CDR3 has 13 residues. Germline V gene sequence: CDR1 LNHDA, CDR2 SQIVND (reference sequence). V lost 7 bases to trimming and J lost 1 base, with 10 bases between them.

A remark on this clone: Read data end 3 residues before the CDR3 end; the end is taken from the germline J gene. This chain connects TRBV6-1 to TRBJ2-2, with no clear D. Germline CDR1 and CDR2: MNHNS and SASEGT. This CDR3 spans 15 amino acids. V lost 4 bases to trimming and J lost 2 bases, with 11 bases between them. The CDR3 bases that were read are TGTGCCAGCAGTGGTAACGACATAAACACCGGGGAG. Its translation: CASSGNDINTGE. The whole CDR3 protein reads CASSGNDINTGELFF.

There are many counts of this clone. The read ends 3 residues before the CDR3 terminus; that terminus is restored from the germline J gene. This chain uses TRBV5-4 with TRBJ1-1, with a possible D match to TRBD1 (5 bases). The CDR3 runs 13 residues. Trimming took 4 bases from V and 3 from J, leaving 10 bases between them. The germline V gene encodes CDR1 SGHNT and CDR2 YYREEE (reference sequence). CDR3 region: CASSLDSYTEAFF. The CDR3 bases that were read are TGTGCCAGCAGCCTAGACAGTTACACTGAA.

The CDR3 loop is CASSLVQRDEQYF. The sequenced CDR3 bases are TGTGCCAGCAGCTTAGTGCAGAGGGACGAG. The chain has TRBV7-6 and TRBJ2-7, with D tentatively TRBD2 (5 bases). The CDR3 is cut off 3 residues early in the read; its end comes from the germline J gene. The CDR3 has 13 residues. V lost 1 base to trimming and J lost 5 bases, with 9 bases between them. Germline assignment: CDR1 SGHVS and CDR2 FNYEAQ.

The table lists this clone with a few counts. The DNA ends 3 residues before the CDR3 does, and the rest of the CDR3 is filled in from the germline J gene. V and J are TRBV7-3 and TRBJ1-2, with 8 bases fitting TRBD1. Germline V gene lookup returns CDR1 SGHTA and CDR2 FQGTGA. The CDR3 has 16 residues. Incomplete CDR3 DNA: TGTGCCAGCAGCTTGGTCTCCGGGACAGGTGGCGAGGGC. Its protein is CASSLVSGTGGEG. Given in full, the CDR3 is CASSLVSGTGGEGYTF. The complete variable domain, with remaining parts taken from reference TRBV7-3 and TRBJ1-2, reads GAGVSQTPSNKVTEKGKYVELRCDPISGHTALYWYRQSLGQGPEFLIYFQGTGAADDSGLPNDRFFAVRPEGSVSTLKIQRTERGDSAVYLCASSLVSGTGGEGYTFGSGTRLTVV.

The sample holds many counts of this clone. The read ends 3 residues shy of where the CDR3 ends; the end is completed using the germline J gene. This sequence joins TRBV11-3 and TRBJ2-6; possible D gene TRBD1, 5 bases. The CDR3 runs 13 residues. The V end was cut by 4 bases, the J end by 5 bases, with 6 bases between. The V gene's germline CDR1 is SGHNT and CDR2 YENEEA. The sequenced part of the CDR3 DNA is TGTGCCAGCAGCTCGGACAGGGCCAACGTC. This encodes CASSSDRANV. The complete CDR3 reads CASSSDRANVLTF.